This is a list of T cell receptor beta chains from one sample in a study of long-term antiretroviral therapy in people with HIV. The repertoire was sequenced with immunoSEQ multiplex PCR; TCRdb's copy has only in-frame clones and lacks some. The sample includes more than 25,000 clones, 75% to 90% seen only once; the top ten take under 9.5%. The sequences come from unsorted PBMCs, collected roughly 5 years before starting antiretroviral therapy. These TCRs come from a man in his forties or fifties with HIV. Each CDR3 is given with its conserved first and last residue. The D gene is left open where the match is weak. The listing skips clone size in some rows; elsewhere it reads once, few, many or a size class.

v_gene	abundance	d_gene	j_gene	CDR3aa	CDR3nt
TRBV19	.	TRBD1	TRBJ2-4	CASPPTGLLINIQYF	TGTGCCAGTCCCCCGACAGGGTTGTTGATTAACATTCAGTACTTC
TRBV5-1	.	.	TRBJ1-6	CASSLGDPGVPLHF	TGCGCCAGCAGCTTGGGGGACCCCGGGGTACCCCTCCACTTT
TRBV11-2	.	.	TRBJ2-7	CASSLGRSRGFDEQYF	TGTGCCAGCAGCTTGGGCCGGAGTAGGGGGTTCGACGAGCAGTACTTC
TRBV7-3	.	TRBD1	TRBJ2-1	CASSSPGQGYNEQFF	TGTGCCAGCAGCTCCCCGGGACAGGGTTACAATGAGCAGTTCTTC
TRBV18	.	.	TRBJ2-7	CASSFISSPSYEQYF	TGTGCCAGCTCATTTATTTCCAGTCCTTCCTACGAGCAGTACTTC
TRBV11-1	.	TRBD1	TRBJ2-1	CASSLWDRIYNEQFF	TGTGCCAGCAGCTTATGGGACAGAATATACAATGAGCAGTTCTTC
TRBV6-5	.	.	TRBJ1-2	CASSYSRGYGYTF	TGTGCCAGCAGTTACTCGAGGGGATATGGCTACACCTTC
TRBV11-2	.	.	TRBJ2-5	CASSFSHQETQYF	TGTGCCAGCAGCTTTTCCCACCAAGAGACCCAGTACTTC
TRBV4-2	once	.	TRBJ2-3	CASSPLGNRDTDTQYF	TGTGCCAGCAGCCCCCTGGGGAATAGGGACACAGATACGCAGTATTTT
TRBV9	.	.	TRBJ1-1	CASSAGRYTEAFF	TGTGCCAGCAGCGCCGGACGGTACACTGAAGCTTTCTTT
TRBV18	once	.	TRBJ1-1	CASSPNRDTEAFF	TGTGCCAGCTCACCAAACAGGGACACTGAAGCTTTCTTT
TRBV12-5	.	TRBD1	TRBJ1-3	CASDDRGGNTIYF	TGTGCTAGTGATGACAGGGGTGGAAACACCATATATTTT
TRBV4-3	once	TRBD2	TRBJ2-7	CASSQEVAGSYEQYF	TGCGCCAGCAGCCAAGAGGTAGCGGGGAGCTACGAGCAGTACTTC
TRBV5-1	.	.	TRBJ2-7	CASSYDRLFDEQYF	TGCGCCAGCAGCTACGACAGGTTGTTCGACGAGCAGTACTTC
TRBV25-1	.	.	TRBJ2-6	CASSGWAGVLSGANVLTF	TGTGCCAGCTCTGGGTGGGCAGGGGTGCTCTCTGGGGCCAACGTCCTGACTTTC
TRBV4-3	.	.	TRBJ2-5	CASSQDPIYQETQYF	TGCGCCAGCAGCCAAGATCCAATCTACCAAGAGACCCAGTACTTC
TRBV4-1	few	TRBD2	TRBJ2-5	CASSQEPVGLAKETQYF	TGCGCCAGCAGCCAAGAGCCGGTGGGACTAGCTAAAGAGACCCAGTACTTC
TRBV2	.	TRBD2	TRBJ2-1	CARGTSGGGEQFF	TGTGCCAGAGGGACCTCCGGCGGGGGTGAGCAGTTCTTC
TRBV5-1	once	.	TRBJ1-1	CASSLMSDTEAFF	TGCGCCAGCAGCTTAATGAGCGACACTGAAGCTTTCTTT
TRBV2	.	.	TRBJ1-1	CASSEAYGGEAFF	TGTGCCAGCAGTGAAGCTTACGGGGGTGAAGCTTTCTTT
TRBV6-5	.	.	TRBJ1-2	CASSYVRGTLNYGYTF	TGTGCCAGCAGTTACGTGCGGGGGACCCTTAACTATGGCTACACCTTC
TRBV5-1	.	TRBD1	TRBJ1-4	CASSDPGGAVEKLFF	TGCGCCAGCAGCGATCCAGGGGGCGCGGTTGAAAAACTGTTTTTT
TRBV11-2	.	.	TRBJ2-2	CASSPALTGELFF	TGTGCCAGCAGCCCCGCTTTGACCGGGGAGCTGTTTTTT
TRBV14	.	.	TRBJ2-2	CASSLKIGTVNTGELFF	TGTGCCAGCAGCCTAAAAATCGGGACGGTGAACACCGGGGAGCTGTTTTTT
TRBV5-1	.	.	TRBJ1-5	CASSLLPGLTNQPQHF	TGCGCCAGCAGCTTATTACCGGGACTTACCAATCAGCCCCAGCATTTT
TRBV5-1	.	.	TRBJ2-3	CASSQWGPGTQYF	TGCGCCAGCAGCCAATGGGGGCCCGGTACGCAGTATTTT
TRBV6-6	once	.	TRBJ1-6	CASRPSGNGGSPLHF	TGTGCCAGCAGACCAAGTGGGAACGGGGGATCACCCCTCCACTTT
TRBV19	.	.	TRBJ1-1	CASSTRPGVSDTEAFF	TGTGCCAGTAGTACCCGACCAGGGGTTTCGGACACTGAAGCTTTCTTT
TRBV2	.	.	TRBJ1-1	CARVQVAEAFF	TGTGCCAGGGTACAGGTCGCCGAAGCTTTCTTT
TRBV9	.	TRBD2	TRBJ2-2	CASSVTGTSSTTGELFF	TGTGCCAGCAGCGTAACCGGGACTAGCTCAACGACCGGGGAGCTGTTTTTT
TRBV5-1	.	.	TRBJ2-3	CASSGQRGTDTQYF	TGCGCCAGCAGCGGGCAGAGGGGGACAGATACGCAGTATTTT
TRBV6-5	.	.	TRBJ2-7	CASSYSEIDEQYF	TGTGCCAGCAGTTACTCTGAGATTGACGAGCAGTACTTC
TRBV7-9	once	.	TRBJ2-6	CASSTDLAGSGANVLTF	TGTGCCAGCAGCACGGACCTGGCGGGCTCTGGGGCCAACGTCCTGACTTTC
TRBV28	.	.	TRBJ1-5	CASRPSGSQPQHF	TGTGCCAGCAGACCCTCAGGTAGTCAGCCCCAGCATTTT
TRBV7-8	.	.	TRBJ2-7	CASFDHSYEQYF	TGTGCCAGCTTTGACCACTCCTACGAGCAGTACTTC
TRBV7-3	few	.	TRBJ2-6	CASSLTLIGGSGANVLTF	TGTGCCAGCAGCTTAACGTTAATTGGGGGATCTGGGGCCAACGTCCTGACTTTC
TRBV5-1	.	.	TRBJ2-6	CASSLAGYSGANVLTF	TGCGCCAGCAGCTTAGCGGGTTACTCTGGGGCCAACGTCCTGACTTTC
TRBV7-2	.	.	TRBJ1-4	CASSLLWEEKLFF	TGTGCCAGCAGCTTATTGTGGGAAGAAAAACTGTTTTTT
TRBV19	.	TRBD2	TRBJ2-7	CASSIVGGRARSYEQYF	TGTGCCAGTAGTATAGTCGGCGGGAGGGCCAGATCCTACGAGCAGTACTTC
TRBV5-4	.	.	TRBJ1-2	CASSSGQTRTYGYTF	TGTGCCAGCAGCTCCGGCCAGACTAGAACCTATGGCTACACCTTC
TRBV6-1	.	.	TRBJ2-7	CASSSRDHPAYEQYF	TGTGCCAGCAGCAGCCGGGACCACCCCGCCTACGAGCAGTACTTC
TRBV6-5	.	TRBD1	TRBJ1-1	CASSYVRPGTGDEAFF	TGTGCCAGCAGTTACGTACGTCCCGGGACAGGGGATGAAGCTTTCTTT
TRBV11-2	.	TRBD2	TRBJ2-7	CASSPRGGARYEQYF	TGTGCCAGCAGTCCGCGCGGGGGGGCACGCTACGAGCAGTACTTC
TRBV7-2	.	.	TRBJ2-5	CASSPDPQETQYF	TGTGCCAGCAGCCCCGACCCGCAAGAGACCCAGTACTTC
TRBV28	.	.	TRBJ2-3	CASSLLRDTQYF	TGTGCCAGCAGTTTACTAAGGGATACGCAGTATTTT
TRBV7-2	.	.	TRBJ2-3	CASSLGQLYF	TGTGCCAGCAGCTTAGGGCAATTGTATTTT
TRBV10-3	.	.	TRBJ2-3	CAIRGHGSWTDTQYF	TGTGCCATCAGGGGACATGGGTCGTGGACAGATACGCAGTATTTT
TRBV19	.	.	TRBJ2-5	CASSGLRSETQYF	TGTGCCAGTAGCGGGTTGAGGTCGGAGACCCAGTACTTC